The TCR beta chain described here comes from a study of T cell changes during pregnancy in multiple sclerosis. This clone has a single count. Germline CDR1 is LNHDA and CDR2 is SQIVND (reference sequence). J lost 6 bases, V lost 2 bases, and 7 bases had no gene match. This CDR3 is built from 16 residues. The method was immunoSEQ multiplex PCR; TCRdb's version includes in-frame clones alone and lacks a portion of them. The sample records under 55,000 clones, 94% being singletons. The origin of this receptor is a female donor with multiple sclerosis, enrolled in a pregnancy study. The chain has TRBV19 and TRBJ1-5, with 10 bases lining up with TRBD1. The sequences come from CD4+ T cells from peripheral blood mononuclear cells, collected in the third trimester of pregnancy. The CDR3 DNA follows: TGTGCCAGTAGTATAATAAGGGACAGGGGTACTCAGCCCCAGCATTTT. Its protein is CASSIIRDRGTQPQHF.